Below, 17 T cell receptor beta chains from the same sample are listed, as sequenced in a study of CD8 T cells in Susac syndrome. Random-hexamer reverse transcription was applied to roughly 0.5 to 1 ug RNA. TCRdb re-called the immunoSEQ multiplex PCR reads with MiXCR, one entry per CDR3 protein. The table has approximately 160,000 distinct CDR3 sequences, 90% to 97% seen once. The sequencing sample was made of CD4+ T cells from PBMCs. The source of these receptors is a human donor with Susac syndrome.

V usage is TRBV7-9 and J usage is TRBJ2-7; 14 nucleotides match TRBD2. This CDR3 spans 15 amino acids. CDR1 SEHNR and CDR2 FQNEAQ come from the germline V gene (reference sequence). V trimming: 5 bases; J trimming: 3 bases; junction bases outside the gene matches: 3. The CDR3 DNA reads TGTGCCAGCAGCCCGGGACTAGCGGGAGACTACGAGCAGTACTTC. This encodes CASSPGLAGDYEQYF.

The chain joins TRBV11-3 to TRBJ2-2; possibly TRBD2 for D (5 bases). V was pared by 3 bases and J by 2 bases, with 7 bases between. The CDR3 length is 14 residues. Germline CDR1 SGHNT, CDR2 YENEEA. DNA for the CDR3: TGTGCCAGCAGCTTGACTACTAACACCGGGGAGCTGTTTTTT. It is translated as CASSLTTNTGELFF.

The genes are TRBV7-9 and TRBJ2-4; 7 nucleotides agree with TRBD1. Trimming removed 4 bases from V and 3 bases from J; junction bases left unmatched: 6. The CDR3 is made up of 15 amino acids. Looked up from germline, CDR1 is SEHNR and CDR2 is FQNEAQ (reference sequence). CDR3 amino acids: CASSSYRDSKNIQYF. The CDR3 bases are TGTGCCAGCAGCTCGTACCGGGACAGCAAAAACATTCAGTACTTC.

This clonotype was seen once. This chain uses TRBV7-2 with TRBJ2-7, with 7 nucleotides matching TRBD1. Germline CDR1 and CDR2: SGHTA and FQGNSA. Trimming removed 1 base from V and 2 bases from J; junction bases left unmatched: 5. The CDR3 consists of 15 residues. The CDR3 DNA is TGTGCCAGCAGCTTAGGAGGGGGCGGTACCTACGAGCAGTACGTC. It is translated as CASSLGGGGTYEQYV.

The chain is built from TRBV6-5 and TRBJ2-7, with D uncertain. V was trimmed by 2 bases and J by 4 bases, leaving 6 bases between them. The CDR3 has 12 amino acids. In germline, CDR1 is MNHEY, CDR2 SVGAGI. CDR3 sequence (DNA): TGTGCCAGCAGTTACGGCCGGTACGAGCAGTACGTC. This gives the protein CASSYGRYEQYV.

The rearrangement joins TRBV11-2 to TRBJ2-1; D remains unclear. CDR1 and CDR2 from the germline V gene are SGHAT and FQNNGV. Between the trimmed V and J ends, which lost 0 bases and 0 bases, there was a span of 9 bases. The CDR3 spans 16 residues. The CDR3: CASSLDLRHSYNEQFF. The CDR3 nucleotides are TGTGCCAGCAGCTTAGATCTGCGTCACTCCTACAATGAGCAGTTCTTC. Full variable domain (remainder filled in from reference TRBV11-2 and TRBJ2-1): EAGVAQSPRYKIIEKRQSVAFWCNPISGHATLYWYQQILGQGPKLLIQFQNNGVVDDSQLPKDRFSAERLKGVDSTLKIQPAKLEDSAVYLCASSLDLRHSYNEQFFGPGTRLTVL.

The V and J genes are TRBV6-6 and TRBJ2-7, with 12 nucleotides matching TRBD2. From germline, CDR1 is MNHNY and CDR2 SVGAGI (reference sequence). Trimming took 2 bases from V and 6 from J; bases not matched to a gene: 5. The CDR3 has 15 residues. The CDR3 spells CASSYPGLAGSEQYF. CDR3 in DNA: TGTGCCAGCAGTTACCCGGGACTAGCGGGTTCCGAGCAGTACTTC.

J is TRBJ1-2 and V is TRBV27, with unresolved D. The CDR3 runs 19 residues. Trimming stripped 2 bases from V and 1 base from J, with 23 bases between. The germline V gene encodes CDR1 MNHEY and CDR2 SMNVEV (reference sequence). CDR3 DNA sequence: TGTGCCAGCAGTTTACGGCAGCCGTCGTTACCCGCGGTTAACTATGGCTACACCTTC. Translation: CASSLRQPSLPAVNYGYTF.

This clonotype was observed once. A read error may produce the germline difference seen at one junction end. The rearrangement links TRBV6-2 or TRBV6-3 to TRBJ2-7; D call uncertain. Germline values: CDR1 MNHEY, CDR2 SVGEGT. The CDR3 has 11 amino acids. CDR3 coding DNA: TGTGCCAGCACCTCGGACCGCGCGCCCAACTTC. This sequence encodes CASTSDRAPNF.

This clonotype is a singleton in its sample. The genes are TRBV9 and TRBJ1-1; 8 bases fit TRBD1. This CDR3 spans 13 amino acids. The V gene end was trimmed by 3 bases and the J gene end by 8 bases; junction bases not matched to a gene: 6. Germline-derived CDR1 and CDR2 are SGDLS and YYNGEE. The CDR3 nucleotides are TGTGCCAGCAGCGCAGGGGGCGCCGAGGAAGCTTTCTTT. Translated, it gives CASSAGGAEEAFF. The whole variable domain, remainder taken from reference TRBV9 and TRBJ1-1, is DSGVTQTPKHLITATGQRVTLRCSPRSGDLSVYWYQQSLDQGLQFLIQYYNGEERAKGNILERFSAQQFPDLHSELNLSSLELGDSALYFCASSAGGAEEAFFGQGTRLTVV.

The chain has TRBV24-1 and TRBJ1-2; the D is unclear. Germline V CDR1 and CDR2: KGHDR, SFDVKD. With 4 bases removed from V and 1 base from J, the gap between germline ends came to 12 bases. The CDR3 sequence is 15 residues long. In nucleotides, the CDR3 is TGTGCCACCAGTGACCCTAGGGCGGATAACTATGGCTACACCTTC. As protein: CATSDPRADNYGYTF.

This chain uses TRBV6-1 with TRBJ1-1; D gene uncertain. Germline assignment: CDR1 MNHNS and CDR2 SASEGT. V lost 6 bases and J lost 3, with 5 bases in between. There are 11 residues in the CDR3. In DNA, the CDR3 is TGTGCCAGCAGGGAGCACACTGAAGCTTTCTTT. Protein: CASREHTEAFF.

The gene calls are TRBV13 and TRBJ1-5, with unresolved D. Trimming pared 4 bases from V and 4 bases from J, leaving 8 bases between. The CDR3 consists of 13 residues. The germline V gene encodes CDR1 PRHDT and CDR2 FYEKMQ (reference sequence). The CDR3 nucleotides read TGTGCCAGCAGCTCCAGACGGAATCAGCCCCAGCATTTT. This codes for CASSSRRNQPQHF. Looking up the rest from reference TRBV13 and TRBJ1-5 gives the full variable domain: AAGVIQSPRHLIKEKRETATLKCYPIPRHDTVYWYQQGPGQDPQFLISFYEKMQSDKGSIPDRFSAQQFSDYHSELNMSSLELGDSALYFCASSSRRNQPQHFGDGTRLSIL.

The J gene is TRBJ1-6, the V gene TRBV5-1; D gene uncertain. Germline assignment: CDR1 SGHRS and CDR2 YFSETQ. CDR3 size: 14 residues. The V end was cut by 0 bases, the J end by 7 bases, with 8 bases between. The DNA for the CDR3 is TGCGCCAGCAGCTTGGCCCATGGGAATTCACCCCTCCACTTT. This sequence encodes CASSLAHGNSPLHF.

This rearrangement joins TRBV28 to TRBJ2-7; the D is unclear. Trimming removed 5 bases from V and 6 bases from J, with 8 bases in between. Germline V CDR1 and CDR2: MDHEN, SYDVKM. The CDR3 totals 11 residues. CDR3 loop: CASSPLFEQYF. The CDR3 coding sequence is TGTGCCAGCAGTCCCCTTTTCGAGCAGTACTTC.

The chain employs TRBV29-1 and TRBJ2-7, with D perhaps matching TRBD1 or TRBD2 (6 bases each). Germline values: CDR1 SQVTM, CDR2 ANQGSEA. This CDR3 has 14 residues. V dropped 5 bases and J dropped 1 base, with 15 bases sitting between them. The CDR3 DNA reads as TGCAGCGTTTCCAGGAGGGGGAGATCCTACGAGCAGTACTTC. Translation: CSVSRRGRSYEQYF.

The V gene is TRBV11-2, the J gene TRBJ2-7; D uncertain. The CDR3 sequence is 14 residues long. Germline CDR1 is SGHAT and CDR2 is FQNNGV. V was trimmed by 2 bases and J by 4 bases, leaving 12 bases between them. The CDR3 sequence is CASSLKWLGYEQYF. The CDR3 DNA sequence: TGTGCCAGCAGCTTAAAGTGGCTGGGGTACGAGCAGTACTTC.